Listed below are T cell receptor beta chains from one sample, sequenced in a study of shared clonotypes between healthy human individuals. Assay used: immunoSEQ multiplex PCR; TCRdb lists only in-frame clones, some missing. The sample lists about 2.2 million clones, about 94% occurring once. The sample comprised naive CD8+ T cells from PBMCs. The receptor set was obtained from a man younger than 35 in good health. Some clones in this sample may be carry-over from other donors' samples. The CDR3 runs from the conserved cysteine through the conserved F or W. Fields, in order: V gene, CDR3 protein.

>TRBV27
CASSLYHGTAVKGIRTDTQYF
>TRBV4-3
CASSQGSGRGSQETQYF
>TRBV7-6
CASSFALGGRDYGYTF
>TRBV9
CASSGSGRGSEAFF
>TRBV11-2
CASSFSGIIDYTF
>TRBV5-6
CASSVKVANYGYTF
>TRBV5-4
CASSLQGLAGDTQYF
>TRBV6-1
CASSEARVRGSSYEQYF
>TRBV13
CASSPAGARNEQFF
>TRBV11-3
CASSSRQGSSSEQYF
>TRBV25-1
CASSGGAGEGYEQYF
>TRBV18
CASSPPGLAGENNEQFF
>TRBV6-5
CASSNLAGASEQYF
>TRBV5-1
CASSSRDIAYGYTF
>TRBV6-5
CASRERKTRTEAFF
>TRBV28
CASRGRAFPYYEQYF
>TRBV9
CASSHSLEGRNEQFF
>TRBV28
CASSPRIHYEQYF
>TRBV28
CASSLLEGRSRNEQFF
>TRBV13
CASSPSYNSNQPQHF
>TRBV27
CASTSTGARSEQYF
>TRBV29-1
CSVETGQQSNEQYF
>TRBV10-3
CATKKKEGIMHTEAFF
>TRBV5-4
CASSQLADQETQYF
>TRBV15
CATSETTGGGQPQHF
>TRBV5-1
CASSFADRLTKYEQYF
>TRBV25-1
CASSTSTGGGYTF
>TRBV28
CASNQDSQETQYF
>TRBV5-8
CASTPGSYEQYF
>TRBV5-1
CASSSALRDRVPEQYF
>TRBV28
CASCPGFNTGELFF
>TRBV27
CASSLGTVSASYNEQFF
>TRBV4-1
CASSPGQGAPEAFF
>TRBV4-2
CASSQESGSGPYNEQFF
>TRBV2
CASSERDRVNEQYF
>TRBV29-1
CSVVPGPYGYTF
>TRBV28
CASSLRIYEQYF
>TRBV14
CASSQDDRGVSYEQYF
>TRBV6-5
CASSYKGAAPINTQYF
>TRBV9
CASSTRQGGGYTF
>TRBV10-3
CAIGSGRTLNTGELFF
>TRBV27
CASSLDRGNEQFF